This T cell receptor (beta chain) is from a study of blood T cell dynamics during melanoma immunotherapy. Method: immunoSEQ multiplex PCR; TCRdb's copy keeps in-frame clones and lacks some. The table shows about 19,000 clones, with roughly 87% occurring only once. Trimming stripped 0 bases from V and 6 bases from J, with 15 bases between. The CDR3 loop spans 15 amino acids. Germline V lookup: CDR1 LNHNV, CDR2 YYDKDF (reference sequence). The sample's time point: week 3, after first cycle of checkpoint inhibitor. The sample consisted of blood, taken from a patient treated with checkpoint blockade. The J gene is TRBJ2-7, the V gene TRBV15; D assignment may be TRBD1 or TRBD2 (5 bases each). The receptor was derived from a human donor with melanoma. The CDR3 sequence: CATSRDRGPHSEQYF. The CDR3 nucleotides are TGTGCCACCAGCAGAGATCGGGGACCACACTCCGAGCAGTACTTC. Supplemented by reference TRBV15 and TRBJ2-7, the full variable domain reads DAMVIQNPRYQVTQFGKPVTLSCSQTLNHNVMYWYQQKSSQAPKLLFHYYDKDFNNEADTPDNFQSRRPNTSFCFLDIRSPGLGDTAMYLCATSRDRGPHSEQYFGPGTRLTVT.